This TCR beta chain was profiled in a study of blood T cell repertoires in COVID-19. CDR1 LGHDT and CDR2 YNNKEL come from the germline V gene (reference sequence). V lost 4 bases to trimming and J lost 4 bases, with 19 bases between them. This CDR3 region has 16 residues. This clone has only a few counts. Sequencing was performed with immunoSEQ multiplex PCR; in TCRdb, only in-frame clones are kept and a portion is missing. This table has about 190,000 clones, roughly 77% appearing once. The gene calls are TRBV3-1 (or the pseudogene TRBV3-2) and TRBJ1-2; D call uncertain. Sequencing was carried out using PBMCs or T cells enriched from blood (not recorded which). This TCR was recovered from a woman aged 45-59 years with acute COVID-19. CDR3 in DNA: TGTGCCAGCAGCCCCGAGCGAAGTCTGGTATCCTATGGCTACACCTTC. Translation: CASSPERSLVSYGYTF.